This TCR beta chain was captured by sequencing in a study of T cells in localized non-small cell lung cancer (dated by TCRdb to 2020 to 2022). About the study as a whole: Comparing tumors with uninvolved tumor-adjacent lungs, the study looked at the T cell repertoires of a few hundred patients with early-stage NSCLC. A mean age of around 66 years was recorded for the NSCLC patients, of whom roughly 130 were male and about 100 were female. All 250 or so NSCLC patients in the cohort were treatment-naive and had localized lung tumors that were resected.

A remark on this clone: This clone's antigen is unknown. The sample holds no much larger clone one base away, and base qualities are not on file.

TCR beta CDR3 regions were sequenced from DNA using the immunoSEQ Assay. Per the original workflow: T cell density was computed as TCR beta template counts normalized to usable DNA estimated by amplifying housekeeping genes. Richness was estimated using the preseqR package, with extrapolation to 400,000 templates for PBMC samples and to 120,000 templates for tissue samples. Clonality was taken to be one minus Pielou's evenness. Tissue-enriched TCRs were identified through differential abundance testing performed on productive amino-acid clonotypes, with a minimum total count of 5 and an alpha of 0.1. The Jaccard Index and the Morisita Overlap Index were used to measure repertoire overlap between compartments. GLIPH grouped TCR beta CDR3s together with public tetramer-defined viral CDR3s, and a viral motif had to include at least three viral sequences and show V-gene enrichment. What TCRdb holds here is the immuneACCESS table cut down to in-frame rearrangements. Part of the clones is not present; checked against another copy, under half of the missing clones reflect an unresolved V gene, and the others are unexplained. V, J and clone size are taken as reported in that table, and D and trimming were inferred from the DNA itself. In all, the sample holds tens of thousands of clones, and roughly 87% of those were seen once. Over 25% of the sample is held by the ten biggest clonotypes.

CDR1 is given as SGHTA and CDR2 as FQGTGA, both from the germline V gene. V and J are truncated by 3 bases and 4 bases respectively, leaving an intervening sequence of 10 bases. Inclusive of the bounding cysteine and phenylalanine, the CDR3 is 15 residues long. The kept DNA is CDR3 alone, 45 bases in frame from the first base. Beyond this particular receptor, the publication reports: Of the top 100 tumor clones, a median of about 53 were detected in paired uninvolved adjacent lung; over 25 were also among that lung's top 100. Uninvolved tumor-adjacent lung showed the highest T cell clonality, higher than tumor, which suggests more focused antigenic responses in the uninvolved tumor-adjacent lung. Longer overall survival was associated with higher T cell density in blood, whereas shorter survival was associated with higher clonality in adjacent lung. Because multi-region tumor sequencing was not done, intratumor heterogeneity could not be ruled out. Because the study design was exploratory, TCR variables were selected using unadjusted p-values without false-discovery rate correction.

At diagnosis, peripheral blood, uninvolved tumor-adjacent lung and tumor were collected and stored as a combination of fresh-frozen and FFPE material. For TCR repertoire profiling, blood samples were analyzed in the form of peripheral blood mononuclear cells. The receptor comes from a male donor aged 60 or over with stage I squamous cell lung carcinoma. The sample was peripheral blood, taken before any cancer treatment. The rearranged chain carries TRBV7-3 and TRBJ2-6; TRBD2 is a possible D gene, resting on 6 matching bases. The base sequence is TGTGCCAGCAGCTTTGGAGGGACCGGGGCCAACGTCCTGACTTTC. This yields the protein CASSFGGTGANVLTF.